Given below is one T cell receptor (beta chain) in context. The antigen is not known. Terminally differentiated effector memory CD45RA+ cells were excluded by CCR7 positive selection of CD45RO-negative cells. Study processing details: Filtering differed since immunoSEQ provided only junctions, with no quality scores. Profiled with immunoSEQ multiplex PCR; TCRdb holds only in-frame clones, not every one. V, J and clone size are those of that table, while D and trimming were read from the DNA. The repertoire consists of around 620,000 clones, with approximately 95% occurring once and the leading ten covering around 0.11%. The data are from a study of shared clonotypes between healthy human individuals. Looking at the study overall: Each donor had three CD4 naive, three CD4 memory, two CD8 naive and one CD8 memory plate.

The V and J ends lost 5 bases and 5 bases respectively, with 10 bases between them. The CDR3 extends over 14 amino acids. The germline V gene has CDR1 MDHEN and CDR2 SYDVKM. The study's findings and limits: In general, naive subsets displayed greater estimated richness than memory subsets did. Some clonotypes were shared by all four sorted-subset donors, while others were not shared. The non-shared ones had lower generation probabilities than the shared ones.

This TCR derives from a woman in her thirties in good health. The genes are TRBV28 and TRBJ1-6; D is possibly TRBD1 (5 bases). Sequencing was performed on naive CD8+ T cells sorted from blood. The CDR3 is CASSAYRNNSPLHF. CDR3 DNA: TGTGCCAGCAGTGCCTACAGGAATAATTCACCCCTCCACTTT. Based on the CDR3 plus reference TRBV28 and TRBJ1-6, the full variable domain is DVKVTQSSRYLVKRTGEKVFLECVQDMDHENMFWYRQDPGLGLRLIYFSYDVKMKEKGDIPEGYSVSREKKERFSLILESASTNQTSMYLCASSAYRNNSPLHFGNGTRLTVT.